These T cell receptor beta chains were read from a single sample in a study of blood T cell repertoires in COVID-19. Data came from immunoSEQ multiplex PCR; TCRdb stores just in-frame clones and leaves some out. The table records under 250,000 clones, roughly nine tenths of them present only once. The specimen was peripheral blood. Every receptor here comes from a man in his sixties with acute or convalescent COVID-19. CDR3s include the opening cysteine and the closing phenylalanine or tryptophan. The D gene is left open where the match is weak. Some rows have no size entry. The others give once, few or many, or a class for an expanded clone.

D: TRBD1
J: TRBJ1-2
V: TRBV7-7
size: .
DNA: TGTGCTAGCAGCTTAGCTCGAACAGGGGTTAACTATGGCTACACCTTC
CDR3: CASSLARTGVNYGYTF

D: TRBD2
J: TRBJ2-3
V: TRBV14
size: .
DNA: TGTGCCAGCAGCCAAGTTAGTCTAGCGGGGGGCTCGACGCAGTATTTT
CDR3: CASSQVSLAGGSTQYF

D: .
J: TRBJ1-5
V: TRBV6-2/TRBV6-3
size: .
DNA: TGTGCCAGCAGTTCCGACAGGCCTGGTCAGCCCCAGCATTTT
CDR3: CASSSDRPGQPQHF

D: TRBD2
J: TRBJ2-1
V: TRBV6-1
size: .
DNA: TGTGCCAGCAGTGATTATAGTGCTAGCGGGGGCTACAATGAGCAGTTCTTC
CDR3: CASSDYSASGGYNEQFF

D: .
J: TRBJ1-5
V: TRBV19
size: .
DNA: TGTGCCAGTAGTGAACCTAGCCCCCTCTACAGGGCTCGCAATCAGCCCCAGCATTTT
CDR3: CASSEPSPLYRARNQPQHF

D: .
J: TRBJ2-1
V: TRBV4-2
size: few
DNA: TGTGCCAGCAGCCCTCTTTTCGGGTCCTACAATGAGCAGTTCTTC
CDR3: CASSPLFGSYNEQFF

D: .
J: TRBJ2-5
V: TRBV11-1
size: .
DNA: TGTGCCAGCAGCCCCCGGGGGAGGGGGGAAGAGACCCAGTACTTC
CDR3: CASSPRGRGEETQYF

D: .
J: TRBJ2-2
V: TRBV30
size: .
DNA: TGTGCCTGGAGTGTTACGAGACCGGGTGCCGGGGAGCTGTTTTTT
CDR3: CAWSVTRPGAGELFF

D: .
J: TRBJ2-6
V: TRBV29-1
size: .
DNA: TGCAGCGCGACAGGCCCCTTCTCTGGGGCCAACGTCCTGACTTTC
CDR3: CSATGPFSGANVLTF

D: TRBD2
J: TRBJ2-2
V: TRBV24-1
size: .
DNA: TGTGCCACCAGTGATTTCTCTAGCGGGAGGGCCCAAACCGGGGAGCTGTTTTTT
CDR3: CATSDFSSGRAQTGELFF

D: TRBD2
J: TRBJ2-1
V: TRBV5-1
size: few
DNA: TGCGCCAGCAGCTTGGGCGGCGTTAGCGGGAGGAGGTACAATGAGCAGTTCTTC
CDR3: CASSLGGVSGRRYNEQFF

D: TRBD2
J: TRBJ2-5
V: TRBV18
size: .
DNA: TGTGCCAGCTCACCAATGGTCGCGGGAGGGGAAGAGACCCAGTACTTC
CDR3: CASSPMVAGGEETQYF

D: .
J: TRBJ2-6
V: TRBV9
size: once
DNA: TGTGCCAGCAGCTCTCAGTGGGGGGCCAACGTCCTGACTTTC
CDR3: CASSSQWGANVLTF

D: TRBD2
J: TRBJ2-1
V: TRBV29-1
size: .
DNA: TGCAGCGTTTCAGGGACTAGCGGGAAGGACAATGAGCAGTTCTTC
CDR3: CSVSGTSGKDNEQFF

D: .
J: TRBJ1-5
V: TRBV5-6
size: .
DNA: TGTGCCAGCAGCTTAACGGGGGAAGGGGACAATCAGCCCCAGCATTTT
CDR3: CASSLTGEGDNQPQHF

D: .
J: TRBJ1-4
V: TRBV21-1
size: few
DNA: TGTGCCAGGTCCGGGACAGGGGTCGAAAAACTGTTTTTT
CDR3: CARSGTGVEKLFF

D: .
J: TRBJ2-3
V: TRBV4-3
size: .
DNA: TGCGCCAGCAGCCAAGCCTCGGGTATGGCAGATACGCAGTATTTT
CDR3: CASSQASGMADTQYF

D: TRBD1
J: TRBJ2-2
V: TRBV18
size: once
DNA: TGTGCCAGCTCGTCCAAGGTCCCCGGGCAGGGGGCCACCGGGGAGCTGTTTTTT
CDR3: CASSSKVPGQGATGELFF

D: TRBD1
J: TRBJ2-1
V: TRBV9
size: once
DNA: TGTGCCAGCAGCGTAGCCGGGACAGACAATGAGCAGTTCTTC
CDR3: CASSVAGTDNEQFF

D: TRBD1
J: TRBJ2-2
V: TRBV7-3
size: .
DNA: TGTGCCAGCAGCCCCCGGGACAGGGGAAGCGGGGAGCTGTTTTTT
CDR3: CASSPRDRGSGELFF

D: TRBD2
J: TRBJ2-1
V: TRBV5-1
size: .
DNA: TGCGCCAGCAGCTTGTTAGCGGGAGCAGACAATGAGCAGTTCTTC
CDR3: CASSLLAGADNEQFF

D: .
J: TRBJ2-5
V: TRBV7-2
size: .
DNA: TGTGCCAGCAGCTTAGACTCAAGTTCGGAGACCCAGTACTTC
CDR3: CASSLDSSSETQYF

D: .
J: TRBJ2-3
V: TRBV11-3
size: .
DNA: TGTGCCAGCTCACCCGTCAGGGGAACAGATACGCAGTATTTT
CDR3: CASSPVRGTDTQYF

D: .
J: TRBJ2-2
V: TRBV24-1
size: .
DNA: TGTGCCACCAGTGATCCTCAAGGCGGCAGCTACACCGGGGAGCTGTTTTTT
CDR3: CATSDPQGGSYTGELFF

D: TRBD1
J: TRBJ1-1
V: TRBV5-1
size: .
DNA: TGCGCCAGTAGGGACAGCTCGAACACTGAAGCTTTCTTT
CDR3: CASRDSSNTEAFF

D: .
J: TRBJ2-2
V: TRBV6-5
size: .
DNA: TGTGCCAGCACCTGGACAGTATCCGGGGAGCTGTTTTTT
CDR3: CASTWTVSGELFF

D: TRBD2
J: TRBJ2-3
V: TRBV24-1
size: .
DNA: TGTGCCACCAGTGATTTGCCCGGGACTAGCGGGATAAATACGCAGTATTTT
CDR3: CATSDLPGTSGINTQYF

D: .
J: TRBJ2-1
V: TRBV7-3
size: .
DNA: TGTGCCAGCAGCTCCCAGGGGTACAATGAGCAGTTCTTC
CDR3: CASSSQGYNEQFF

D: TRBD1
J: TRBJ2-1
V: TRBV5-1
size: .
DNA: TGCGCCAGCAGCGAGACAGGGAATTACGAGCAGTTCTTC
CDR3: CASSETGNYEQFF

D: .
J: TRBJ1-1
V: TRBV14
size: .
DNA: TGTGCCAGCAGCCAAGTGACATATGAAGCTTTCTTT
CDR3: CASSQVTYEAFF

D: .
J: TRBJ1-2
V: TRBV7-9
size: few
DNA: TGTGCCAGCAGGTCATCAGGGAAGGACTATGGCTACACCTTC
CDR3: CASRSSGKDYGYTF

D: TRBD1
J: TRBJ1-5
V: TRBV4-3
size: .
DNA: TGCGCCAGCAGCCAAGAACAGGGGAGCAATCAGCCCCAGCATTTT
CDR3: CASSQEQGSNQPQHF

D: .
J: TRBJ2-7
V: TRBV4-1
size: few
DNA: TGCGCCAGCAGCCAAGGACAGGACCTGCTCTCCTACGAGCAGTACTTC
CDR3: CASSQGQDLLSYEQYF

D: .
J: TRBJ2-1
V: TRBV7-3
size: .
DNA: TGTGCCAGCAGCCTTCGGACTGCCAATGAGCAGTTCTTC
CDR3: CASSLRTANEQFF

D: .
J: TRBJ1-4
V: TRBV28
size: .
DNA: TGTGCCAGCAGTCTCCCTAGCGGGGTCGTTAATGAAAAACTGTTTTTT
CDR3: CASSLPSGVVNEKLFF

D: .
J: TRBJ1-6
V: TRBV28
size: .
DNA: TGTGCCAGCAGTTTAGATACCACTGCGCCCCTCCACTTT
CDR3: CASSLDTTAPLHF

D: .
J: TRBJ1-4
V: TRBV3-1/TRBV3-2
size: .
DNA: TGTGCCAGCCGACCGGGGTCTAGTGAAAAACTGTTTTTT
CDR3: CASRPGSSEKLFF

D: .
J: TRBJ2-4
V: TRBV5-8
size: .
DNA: TGTGCCAGCAGCTTGGCCAGGGCCCTAGCCAAAAACATTCAGTACTTC
CDR3: CASSLARALAKNIQYF

D: .
J: TRBJ1-4
V: TRBV19
size: .
DNA: TGTGCCAGTAGTGAAATTGCGCAGGCTAATGAAAAACTGTTTTTT
CDR3: CASSEIAQANEKLFF

D: TRBD2
J: TRBJ2-3
V: TRBV6-2/TRBV6-3
size: .
DNA: TGTGCCAGCAGTCCCCCGACTAGCAGAGGAGATACGCAGTATTTT
CDR3: CASSPPTSRGDTQYF

D: TRBD2
J: TRBJ2-3
V: TRBV7-2
size: .
DNA: TGTGCCAGCAGCTCAAAGCGGGGCAGCACAGATACGCAGTATTTT
CDR3: CASSSKRGSTDTQYF

D: .
J: TRBJ1-2
V: TRBV6-1
size: few
DNA: TGTGCCAGCAGTGAAGCCCAGGGCAACTATGGCTACACCTTC
CDR3: CASSEAQGNYGYTF

D: .
J: TRBJ2-1
V: TRBV7-3
size: .
DNA: TGTGCCAGCAGCTTCAGCGGGCAGGGTGTGGGTGAGCAGTTCTTC
CDR3: CASSFSGQGVGEQFF

D: .
J: TRBJ2-5
V: TRBV29-1
size: many
DNA: TGCAGCCCCCGGGATGCCGAGAGTGGGACCCAGTACTTC
CDR3: CSPRDAESGTQYF

D: .
J: TRBJ1-1
V: TRBV19
size: .
DNA: TGTGCCAGTAGTATAAGATCCAACTCGGGGACTGAAGCTTTCTTT
CDR3: CASSIRSNSGTEAFF

D: .
J: TRBJ1-4
V: TRBV9
size: .
DNA: TGTGCCAGCAGCGTAGAGTCAGGGGCCCGGGAAAAACTGTTTTTT
CDR3: CASSVESGAREKLFF